A single sample is the source of the 9 T cell receptor beta chains below, sequenced in a study of high-grade serous ovarian cancer treatment subgroups. The tumor samples were collected prior to definitive surgery or chemotherapy. Here immunoSEQ multiplex PCR was the method, and the copy in TCRdb shows in-frame clones only, minus some. The table has approximately 30,000 clones, 80% to 90% seen once. The sequencing sample was made of tumor tissue. These receptors were collected from a human donor with high-grade serous ovarian cancer.

This clone was seen just once. The rearrangement joins TRBV10-3 to TRBJ2-3, with 8 positions matching TRBD2. Germline V lookup: CDR1 ENHRY, CDR2 SYGVKD. The junction had 6 bases not matched to a gene; V was cut back by 7 bases and J by 0 bases. The CDR3 covers 15 residues. CDR3 bases: TGTGCCATCAAGGGCGAGCGGGAGAGCACAGATACGCAGTATTTT. Encoded protein: CAIKGERESTDTQYF.

The CDR3 spells CASSLEPAGSLSEQYF. In nucleotides, the CDR3 is TGTGCCAGCAGCCTCGAACCAGCGGGATCCTTAAGCGAGCAGTACTTC. The chain carries TRBV5-6 and TRBJ2-7, with 7 bases matching TRBD2. CDR1 and CDR2 (germline): SGHDT, YYEEEE. The CDR3 is 16 residues long. The V and J ends lost 4 bases and 6 bases, in that order; junction bases with no gene match: 16.

The genes are TRBV5-4 and TRBJ2-7; D is undetermined. This CDR3 comprises 12 residues. V dropped 1 base and J dropped 1 base, with 3 bases sitting between them. Germline V gene sequence: CDR1 SGHNT, CDR2 YYREEE (reference sequence). The CDR3 region is CASSLLSYEQYF. The CDR3 DNA follows: TGTGCCAGCAGCTTGCTTTCCTACGAGCAGTACTTC.

This clone was detected a few times. This chain joins TRBV19 and TRBJ1-2; TRBD1 might be the D (5 bases). Trimming removed 4 bases at V and 2 bases at J, with 14 bases between. Looked up from germline, CDR1 is LNHDA and CDR2 is SQIVND (reference sequence). The CDR3 spans 15 residues. CDR3 protein: CASSRGRLTNYGYTF. The CDR3 DNA reads as TGTGCCAGTAGTAGGGGACGGCTTACGAACTATGGCTACACCTTC.

The rearrangement links TRBV7-3 to TRBJ2-1; D call uncertain. Germline V gene lookup returns CDR1 SGHTA and CDR2 FQGTGA. V dropped 4 bases and J dropped 4 bases, with 17 bases sitting between them. This CDR3 comprises 16 residues. The CDR3 region has the DNA TGTGCCAGCAGCTCGGGTTCGGGCGGACCATACAATGAGCAGTTCTTC. This translates into CASSSGSGGPYNEQFF.

J is TRBJ2-5 and V is TRBV2; D is undetermined. The V gene lost 4 bases and the J gene lost 1 base, with 1 base spanning the gap. The CDR3 extends over 11 amino acids. CDR1 is SNHLY, CDR2 FYNNEI, per germline. The CDR3: CASSAQETQYF. The CDR3 nucleotides are TGTGCCAGCAGTGCCCAAGAGACCCAGTACTTC.

This clone was picked up a small number of times. This chain connects TRBV9 to TRBJ1-2; maybe TRBD1 (5 bases). V was cut by 8 bases and J by 1 base, with 6 bases left in between. This CDR3 region has 11 residues. From germline, CDR1 is SGDLS and CDR2 YYNGEE. The CDR3 nucleotides read TGTGCCAGTGGGGGTAACTATGGCTACACCTTC. Its protein product is CASGGNYGYTF.

The rearrangement uses TRBV27 and TRBJ2-6; D perhaps matches TRBD2 (5 bases). V was cut by 6 bases and J by 2 bases, with 14 bases left in between. Germline V lookup: CDR1 MNHEY, CDR2 SMNVEV (reference sequence). The CDR3 spans 16 residues. CDR3 in amino acids: CASRPFGETGANVLTF. As DNA, the CDR3 is TGTGCCAGCAGACCCTTCGGGGAAACTGGGGCCAACGTCCTGACTTTC.

The V gene is TRBV7-8, the J gene TRBJ2-3, with unresolved D. Deletions cut 2 bases from V and 6 bases from J, with 12 bases between. The CDR3 totals 14 residues. The V gene's germline CDR1 is SGHVS and CDR2 FQNEAQ. CDR3 amino acids: CASSLSGVGDTQYF. The DNA for the CDR3 is TGTGCCAGCAGCTTATCTGGCGTTGGGGATACGCAGTATTTT.